These 18 T cell receptor beta chains originate from one sample sequenced in a study of blood T cell repertoires in COVID-19. Profiled with immunoSEQ multiplex PCR; TCRdb holds only in-frame clones, not every one. The table records some 67,000 clones, 90% of them present only once. Material for sequencing was peripheral blood. These receptors originate from a woman in her late teens or twenties with acute or convalescent COVID-19.

The chain has TRBV30 and TRBJ1-1; possible D gene TRBD1, 5 bases. CDR1 is GTSNPN and CDR2 is SVGIG in the germline V gene (reference sequence). CDR3 length: 16 amino acids. Trimming shortened V by 1 base and J by 1 base, and 16 bases separated the two germline ends. CDR3 nucleotide sequence: TGTGCCTGGAGTGCAGGGTTCGAAGATTCGAACACTGAAGCTTTCTTT. It yields the protein CAWSAGFEDSNTEAFF.

The gene calls are TRBV19 and TRBJ1-5, with no clear D. The CDR3 runs to 13 residues. Germline V gene sequence: CDR1 LNHDA, CDR2 SQIVND (reference sequence). V dropped 2 bases and J dropped 4 bases, with 6 bases sitting between them. The CDR3 coding sequence is TGTGCCAGTAGTATACAGATTAATCAGCCCCAGCATTTT. Its translation is CASSIQINQPQHF.

The chain couples TRBV7-8 to TRBJ1-4, with D uncertain. The CDR3 totals 13 residues. Germline V gene data show CDR1 as SGHVS and CDR2 as FQNEAQ. Trimming took off 8 bases at V and 4 bases at J, with 11 bases between the two ends. CDR3 in DNA: TGTGCCAGCTCAAGGCAGCGTAATGAAAAACTGTTTTTT. This sequence encodes CASSRQRNEKLFF.

The chain has TRBV7-9 and TRBJ1-1; TRBD1 agrees at 9 bases. Germline lookup yields CDR1 SEHNR and CDR2 FQNEAQ (reference sequence). The CDR3 loop spans 17 amino acids. The V gene end was trimmed by 3 bases and the J gene end by 0 bases; junction bases not matched to a gene: 8. CDR3 in DNA: TGTGCCAGCAGCTTTCCCGGGACAGGGAAAATGAACACTGAAGCTTTCTTT. Translating gives CASSFPGTGKMNTEAFF.

Here the CDR3 DNA reads TGTGCCAGCAGCGGGGCCCGGGACAGAAACAATGAGCAGTTCTTC. Residues: CASSGARDRNNEQFF. V is TRBV7-6 and J is TRBJ2-1; 7 nucleotides line up with TRBD1. CDR1 is SGHVS and CDR2 is FNYEAQ in the germline V gene. CDR3 length: 15 residues. J lost 5 bases, V lost 5 bases, and 9 bases had no gene match.

This chain links TRBV18 with TRBJ2-1, with 8 bases identical to TRBD1. The germline V gene has CDR1 KGHSH and CDR2 LQKENI. The CDR3 length is 14 residues. The V gene end was trimmed by 3 bases and the J gene end by 9 bases; junction bases not matched to a gene: 7. The CDR3 here is CASSPGQGLVEQFF. DNA of the CDR3: TGTGCCAGCTCACCCGGACAGGGTTTGGTTGAGCAGTTCTTC. The variable domain in full, completed from reference TRBV18 and TRBJ2-1, reads NAGVMQNPRHLVRRRGQEARLRCSPMKGHSHVYWYRQLPEEGLKFMVYLQKENIIDESGMPKERFSAEFPKEGPSILRIQQVVRGDSAAYFCASSPGQGLVEQFFGPGTRLTVL.

CDR3 nucleotide sequence: TGTGCCAGCAGCTTAACAGGGATCCCTGGGGCCAACGTCCTGACTTTC. The encoded protein is CASSLTGIPGANVLTF. The chain recombines TRBV7-9 with TRBJ2-6; possible D gene TRBD1, 6 bases. V was shortened by 2 bases and J by 2 bases, with 10 bases between the two germline ends. This CDR3 has 16 residues. Germline V gene lookup returns CDR1 SEHNR and CDR2 FQNEAQ (reference sequence).

This clone was seen a few times. The rearrangement links TRBV7-9 to TRBJ2-2; D is uncertain. Germline V CDR1 and CDR2: SEHNR, FQNEAQ (reference sequence). This CDR3 has 12 amino acids. Trimming took off 4 bases at V and 5 bases at J, with 5 bases between the two ends. CDR3 DNA: TGTGCCAGCAGCTCCGAGACCGGGGAGCTGTTTTTT. It specifies CASSSETGELFF. The variable domain in full, with the rest retrieved from reference TRBV7-9 and TRBJ2-2, is DTGVSQNPRHKITKRGQNVTFRCDPISEHNRLYWYRQTLGQGPEFLTYFQNEAQLEKSRLLSDRFSAERPKGSFSTLEIQRTEQGDSAMYLCASSSETGELFFGEGSRLTVL.

The chain's CDR3 is CASSLKGRANYGYTF. The CDR3 coding sequence is TGTGCCAGCAGTTTAAAGGGCAGGGCGAACTATGGCTACACCTTC. V is TRBV27 and J is TRBJ1-2; perhaps TRBD1 as D (5 bases). Trimming took 2 bases from V and 2 from J, leaving 12 bases between them. Germline CDR1 reads MNHEY; CDR2 reads SMNVEV (reference sequence). The CDR3 runs to 15 residues.

The V call is TRBV7-9, the J call TRBJ2-1; 7 bases are shared with TRBD1. The CDR3 is 17 amino acids. Losses at the gene ends were 1 base for V and 0 bases for J; bases not matched to a gene: 6. Germline-derived CDR1 and CDR2 are SEHNR and FQNEAQ (reference sequence). CDR3 bases: TGTGCCAGCAGCTTAGTTGGGACAGCAAGCTCCTACAATGAGCAGTTCTTC. Protein sequence: CASSLVGTASSYNEQFF.

V gene TRBV19 combines with J gene TRBJ2-1; the D gene is possibly TRBD1 (6 bases). CDR3 size: 17 residues. CDR1 and CDR2 (germline): LNHDA, SQIVND (reference sequence). Trimming took 6 bases from V and 7 from J, leaving 25 bases between them. The CDR3, as DNA: TGTGCCAGTAGCCCGCCGATTCACAGGGATGGTAGGAATGAGCAGTTCTTC. It yields the protein CASSPPIHRDGRNEQFF. Full variable domain (outside the CDR3, taken from reference TRBV19 and TRBJ2-1): DGGITQSPKYLFRKEGQNVTLSCEQNLNHDAMYWYRQDPGQGLRLIYYSQIVNDFQKGDIAEGYSVSREKKESFPLTVTSAQKNPTAFYLCASSPPIHRDGRNEQFFGPGTRLTVL.

The chain uses TRBV27 and TRBJ2-2; 9 bases agree with TRBD2. The germline gives CDR1 MNHEY, CDR2 SMNVEV (reference sequence). The CDR3 runs 14 residues. The V and J ends lost 4 bases and 5 bases, in that order; junction bases with no gene match: 2. The CDR3 DNA reads as TGTGCCAGCAGTTCCCTAGCGGGGACCGGGGAGCTGTTTTTT. Protein sequence: CASSSLAGTGELFF.

The chain combines TRBV6-2 or TRBV6-3 with TRBJ2-2; 8 bases agree with TRBD2. The germline V gene encodes CDR1 MNHEY and CDR2 SVGEGT. The CDR3 has 15 residues. V gave up 4 bases and J gave up 1 base; unmatched junction bases: 2. In nucleotides, the CDR3 is TGTGCCAGCAGTTCAACTAGCGGGAACACCGGGGAGCTGTTTTTT. This translates into CASSSTSGNTGELFF.

V is TRBV27 and J is TRBJ2-1; perhaps TRBD1 as D (5 bases). CDR1 MNHEY and CDR2 SMNVEV come from the germline V gene (reference sequence). The CDR3 is 14 amino acids. The V end was cut by 0 bases, the J end by 8 bases, with 11 bases between. CDR3 protein: CASSLSALGDEQFF. In DNA form, the CDR3 reads TGTGCCAGCAGTTTATCTGCCCTAGGGGATGAGCAGTTCTTC.

The chain is built from TRBV3-1 (or the pseudogene TRBV3-2) and TRBJ1-1; the match to TRBD1 covers 8 bases. Germline V lookup: CDR1 LGHDT, CDR2 YNNKEL (reference sequence). The length of the CDR3 is 15 residues. Unmatched junction bases numbered 3, after V lost 2 bases and J lost 1 base. In DNA, the CDR3 is TGTGCCAGCAGCCAAAGACAGGGGAAGAACACTGAAGCTTTCTTT. It specifies CASSQRQGKNTEAFF.

This clone was detected once. The rearrangement joins TRBV5-3 to TRBJ2-1; possibly TRBD1 for D (7 bases). TRBV5-3 carries the ORF label, with uncertain function. The CDR3 loop spans 20 amino acids. The ends were cut back, 4 bases at V and 6 bases at J, with 32 bases in the middle. CDR3 coding DNA: TGTGCCAGAAGCCTCAGGGGGGTGCCTGAAAGCGGCAAGCGATTCAATGAGCAGTTCTTC. It codes for CARSLRGVPESGKRFNEQFF.

The chain employs TRBV9 and TRBJ2-5, with D hard to call. This CDR3 has 13 amino acids. V dropped 0 bases and J dropped 4 bases, with 7 bases sitting between them. CDR1 is SGDLS, CDR2 YYNGEE, per germline. CDR3 bases: TGTGCCAGCAGCGTAGCTAGTGGAGAGACCCAGTACTTC. It specifies CASSVASGETQYF.

The chain employs TRBV7-2 and TRBJ1-6, with no clear D. V lost 2 bases to trimming and J lost 7 bases, with 3 bases between them. Germline CDR1 reads SGHTA; CDR2 reads FQGNSA. This CDR3 spans 12 amino acids. Here the CDR3 reads CASSLTNSPLHF. DNA of the CDR3: TGTGCCAGCAGCTTAACAAATTCACCCCTCCACTTT.